This TCR beta chain was recovered during a study of human thymus T cells. The CDR3 has 15 amino acids. The germline V gene encodes CDR1 SGHAT and CDR2 FQNNGV. Trimming shortened V by 1 base and J by 5 bases, and 13 bases separated the two germline ends. The people who donated were healthy Finnish babies having corrective surgery for congenital heart defects. Using immunoSEQ multiplex PCR, the repertoire was profiled, and TCRdb retains in-frame clones only, with some absent. Among 40,000 to 45,000 clones, 94% were seen once, and the ten largest hold more than 0.1%. This clone was recorded once. The chain recombines TRBV11-2 with TRBJ2-3; TRBD2 is a possible D gene (6 bases). This receptor was obtained from a boy less than two years old with a congenital heart defect but otherwise immunologically healthy. Material for sequencing was blood. DNA of the CDR3: TGTGCCAGCAGCTTAGGGCTAGCGTCGATAGATACGCAGTATTTT. Residues: CASSLGLASIDTQYF.